This T cell receptor beta chain originates from a study of OX40 agonist ivuxolimab in advanced cancers. The study's findings and limits: Doses of 0.1 to 3.0 mg/kg were accompanied by clonal expansion of CD4+ and CD8+ blood T cells by week 6.

Germline CDR1 reads MNHNS; CDR2 reads SASEGT. The CDR3 loop spans 15 amino acids. V lost 8 bases to trimming and J lost 0 bases; unmatched junction nucleotides: 7. Worth noting for this clone: Its specificity is unknown.

The data were produced by immunoSEQ multiplex PCR, yet TCRdb's version contains in-frame clones alone and is incomplete. The repertoire holds roughly 87,000 clones, approximately 91% seen once, with less than 0.75% in the top ten. The sample here was CD4+ or CD8+ T cells sorted from blood, taken in a trial of the OX40 agonist ivuxolimab. The J gene is TRBJ2-5, the V gene TRBV6-1; 9 nucleotides agree with TRBD1. The TCR sequence derives from an adult with an advanced solid tumor such as melanoma, head and neck, liver or kidney cancer. The CDR3 protein is CASGGQGTYQETQYF. CDR3 in DNA: TGTGCCAGCGGGGGACAGGGTACTTACCAAGAGACCCAGTACTTC.